This T cell receptor (beta chain) appears in the sequencing data of a study of neoadjuvant nivolumab and ipilimumab in lung cancer. As for the study in general: Patients got nivolumab 3 mg/kg on days 1, 15 and 29; combination added ipilimumab 1 mg/kg day 1.

V lost 4 bases and J 0 bases, leaving 13 bases between the germline ends. Germline lookup yields CDR1 SEHNR and CDR2 FQNEAQ (reference sequence). This CDR3 is built from 17 residues. Generated by immunoSEQ multiplex PCR, the TCRdb table keeps only in-frame clones and is missing some. The sample consists of roughly 9,900 clones, about four fifths of them appearing once. Concerning this clone: The antigen remains undetermined.

The study, taken as a whole, reports: From pretherapy to surgery, tumor richness and clonality rose with dual therapy. TCR sequencing covered a small number of samples. Pretherapy blood TCR richness correlated positively with resected tumor richness.

This chain joins TRBV7-9 and TRBJ2-6; D perhaps matches TRBD1 (6 bases). This material consisted of peripheral blood, taken before neoadjuvant nivolumab, alone or with ipilimumab. This receptor was taken from an adult with non-small cell lung cancer. The CDR3 coding sequence is TGTGCCAGCAGCTCAGGGACACTTAGCTCTGGGGCCAACGTCCTGACTTTC. Translation gives CASSSGTLSSGANVLTF.